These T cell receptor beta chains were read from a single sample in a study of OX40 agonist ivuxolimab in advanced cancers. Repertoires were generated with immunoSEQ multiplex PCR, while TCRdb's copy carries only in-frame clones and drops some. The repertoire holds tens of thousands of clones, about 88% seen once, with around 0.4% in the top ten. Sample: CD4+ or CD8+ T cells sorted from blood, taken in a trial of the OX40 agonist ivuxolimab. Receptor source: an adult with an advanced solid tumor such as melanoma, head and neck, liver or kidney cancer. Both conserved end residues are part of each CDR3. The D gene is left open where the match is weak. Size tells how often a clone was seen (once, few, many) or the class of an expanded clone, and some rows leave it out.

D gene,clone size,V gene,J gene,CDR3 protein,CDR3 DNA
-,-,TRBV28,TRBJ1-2,CASSGSQDEANYGYTF,TGTGCCAGCAGTGGAAGTCAGGACGAAGCTAACTATGGCTACACCTTC
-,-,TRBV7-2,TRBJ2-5,CASSLAGGETQYF,TGTGCCAGCAGCTTAGCCGGCGGAGAGACCCAGTACTTC
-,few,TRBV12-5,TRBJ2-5,CASGLLGGVETQYF,TGTGCTAGTGGTTTGCTTGGGGGAGTGGAGACCCAGTACTTC
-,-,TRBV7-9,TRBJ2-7,CASSSQDTTSSYEQYF,TGTGCCAGCAGCTCACAAGACACAACGAGCTCCTACGAGCAGTACTTC
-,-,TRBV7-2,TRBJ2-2,CASSLWGTGELFF,TGTGCCAGCAGCCTATGGGGGACCGGGGAGCTGTTTTTT
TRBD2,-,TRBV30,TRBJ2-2,CACSPSGRASPGELFF,TGTGCCTGTAGCCCTAGCGGGAGAGCTTCGCCCGGGGAGCTGTTTTTT
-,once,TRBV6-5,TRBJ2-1,CASSPAPTDYNEQFF,TGTGCCAGCAGTCCTGCCCCGACAGATTACAATGAGCAGTTCTTC
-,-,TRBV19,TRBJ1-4,CASSLDLNEKLFF,TGTGCCAGTAGTTTGGACCTTAATGAAAAACTGTTTTTT
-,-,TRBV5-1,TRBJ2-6,CARSWTDSGGAGANVLTF,TGCGCCCGCAGCTGGACAGATTCTGGGGGGGCTGGGGCCAACGTCCTGACTTTC
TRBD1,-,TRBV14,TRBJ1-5,CASSQEDRGNQPQHF,TGTGCCAGCAGCCAAGAGGACAGGGGGAATCAGCCCCAGCATTTT
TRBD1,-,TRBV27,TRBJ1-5,CASSFSTGGLNQPQHF,TGTGCCAGCAGTTTTTCCACAGGGGGCTTGAATCAGCCCCAGCATTTT
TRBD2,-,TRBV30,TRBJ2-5,CAWEAGEETQYF,TGTGCCTGGGAGGCGGGAGAAGAGACCCAGTACTTC
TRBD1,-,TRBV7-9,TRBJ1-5,CASSTGTGLNQPQHF,TGTGCCAGCAGCACCGGGACAGGCCTCAATCAGCCCCAGCATTTT
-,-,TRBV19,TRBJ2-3,CASSIAPQGTTDTQYF,TGTGCCAGTAGTATAGCCCCACAGGGAACGACAGATACGCAGTATTTT
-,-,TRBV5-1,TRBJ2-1,CASSPPDGLYNEQFF,TGCGCCAGCAGTCCGCCGGACGGGCTCTACAATGAGCAGTTCTTC
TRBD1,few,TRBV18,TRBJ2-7,CASSPTGNEQYF,TGTGCCAGCTCACCGACAGGGAACGAGCAGTACTTC
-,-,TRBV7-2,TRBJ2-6,CASSYRAAGANVLTF,TGTGCCAGCAGCTACAGGGCAGCTGGGGCCAACGTCCTGACTTTC
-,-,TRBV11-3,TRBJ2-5,CASSLLSGRPGEETQYF,TGTGCCAGCAGCTTATTATCGGGGCGGCCAGGGGAAGAGACCCAGTACTTC
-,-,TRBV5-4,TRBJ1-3,CASSFPDGNTIYF,TGTGCCAGCAGCTTTCCGGACGGAAACACCATATATTTT
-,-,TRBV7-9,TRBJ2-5,CASSLGGYQGETRYF,TGTGCCAGCAGCCTAGGGGGTTACCAGGGAGAGACCCGGTACTTC
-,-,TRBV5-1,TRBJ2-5,CASSVDKPYQETQYF,TGCGCCAGCAGCGTGGACAAACCGTACCAAGAGACCCAGTACTTC
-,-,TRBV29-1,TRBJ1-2,CSVGDVGYGYTF,TGCAGCGTTGGAGATGTGGGCTATGGCTACACCTTC
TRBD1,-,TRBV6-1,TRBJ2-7,CASKSGTGAYEQYF,TGTGCCAGTAAGTCCGGGACAGGGGCCTACGAGCAGTACTTC
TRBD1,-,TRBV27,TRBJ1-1,CASSVGQGFVQKGGEAFF,TGTGCCAGCAGTGTAGGACAGGGGTTTGTTCAAAAAGGGGGTGAAGCTTTCTTT
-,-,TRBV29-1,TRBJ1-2,CSVAGVVRDGYTF,TGCAGCGTTGCCGGGGTCGTTAGGGATGGCTACACCTTC
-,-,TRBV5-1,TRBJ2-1,CASSLAPGLPTGGKYNEQFF,TGCGCCAGCAGCTTGGCGCCCGGACTACCTACTGGGGGCAAATACAATGAGCAGTTCTTC
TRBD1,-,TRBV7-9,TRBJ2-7,CASSFQDRDREQYF,TGTGCCAGCAGCTTTCAGGACAGGGACAGGGAGCAGTACTTC
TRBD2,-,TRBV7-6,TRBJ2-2,CASSLEASGIANTGELFF,TGTGCCAGCAGCTTAGAAGCTAGCGGGATCGCAAACACCGGGGAGCTGTTTTTT
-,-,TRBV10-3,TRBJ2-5,CAISVRLAETQYF,TGTGCCATCAGTGTAAGGCTAGCGGAGACCCAGTACTTC
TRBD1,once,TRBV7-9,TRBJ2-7,CASSFGTGLEQYF,TGTGCCAGCAGCTTCGGGACAGGGTTAGAGCAGTACTTC
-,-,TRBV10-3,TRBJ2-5,CAISSRAFQETQYF,TGTGCCATCAGTTCGAGAGCCTTCCAAGAGACCCAGTACTTC
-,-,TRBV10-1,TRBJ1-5,CASSSRIGQPQHF,TGCGCCAGCAGTAGTCGTATTGGGCAGCCCCAGCATTTT
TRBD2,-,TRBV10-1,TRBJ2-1,CASSDRTSGYNEQFF,TGCGCCAGCAGTGATAGGACTAGCGGTTACAATGAGCAGTTCTTC
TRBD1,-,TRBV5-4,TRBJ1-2,CASSPQGADGYTF,TGTGCCAGCAGCCCACAGGGGGCGGATGGCTACACCTTC
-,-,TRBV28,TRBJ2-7,CASRREVHYEQYF,TGTGCCAGCAGAAGGGAGGTACACTACGAGCAGTACTTC
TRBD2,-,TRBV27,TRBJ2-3,CASGRDTDTQYF,TGTGCCAGCGGGAGGGACACAGATACGCAGTATTTT
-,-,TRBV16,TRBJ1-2,CASSQREDSDGYTF,TGTGCCAGCAGCCAACGAGAAGACAGCGATGGCTACACCTTC
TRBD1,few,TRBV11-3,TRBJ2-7,CASSPGQGAYEQYF,TGTGCCAGCAGCCCGGGACAGGGGGCCTACGAGCAGTACTTC
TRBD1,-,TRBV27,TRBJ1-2,CASSLSRGQGAAGYTF,TGTGCCAGCAGTTTATCAAGGGGACAGGGTGCAGCTGGCTACACCTTC
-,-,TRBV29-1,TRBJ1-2,CSASPQANYGYTF,TGCAGCGCCTCCCCTCAGGCGAACTATGGCTACACCTTC
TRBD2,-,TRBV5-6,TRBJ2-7,CASSRSGLAGEEYEQYF,TGTGCCAGCAGCCGATCGGGACTAGCGGGAGAAGAATACGAGCAGTACTTC
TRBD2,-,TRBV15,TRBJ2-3,CATSRDRGLAGDTDTQYF,TGTGCCACCAGCAGAGACCGGGGACTAGCGGGAGACACAGATACGCAGTATTTT
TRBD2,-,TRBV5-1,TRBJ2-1,CASSFSSGRENEQFF,TGCGCCAGCAGCTTTTCGAGCGGGAGGGAAAATGAGCAGTTCTTC
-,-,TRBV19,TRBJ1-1,CASQTGFNTEAFF,TGTGCCAGCCAAACAGGGTTTAATACTGAAGCTTTCTTT
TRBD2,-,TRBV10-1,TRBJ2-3,CASSEVIAGEVVDVDTQYF,TGCGCCAGCAGTGAAGTAATAGCGGGAGAGGTTGTCGACGTCGATACGCAGTATTTT
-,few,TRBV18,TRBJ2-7,CASSPSRGSSYEQYF,TGTGCCAGCTCACCATCCCGGGGGAGCTCCTACGAGCAGTACTTC